The present T cell receptor (beta chain) was sequenced within a study of CD8 T cells in Susac syndrome. In the study overall: Patients with Susac syndrome had blood drawn and were at that point therapy-naive, on corticosteroids, or on intravenous immunoglobulin alone.

Study observations and caveats: The study conceded that relatively few individuals underwent its TCR sequencing and HLA analysis.

With regard to this clonotype: Its specificity is not known.

As judged by recently defined diagnostic criteria, patients with Susac syndrome had definite or probable disease. It was negative isolation that provided the CD8+ and CD4+ T cells, whereas TEMRA cells were enriched by FACS. The CDR3 is 17 residues long. The germline V gene encodes CDR1 MGHRA and CDR2 YSYEKL. V lost 0 bases, J lost 3 bases, and 15 bases lay in between. Reverse transcription of roughly 0.5 to 1 ug RNA was performed with random hexamers. From the immunoSEQ multiplex PCR reads, TCRdb called clonotypes with MiXCR, one entry per CDR3 protein. Of approximately 210,000 distinct CDR3 sequences in the sample, approximately 94% were seen once.

This clonotype originated in a human donor with Susac syndrome. The chain joins TRBV4-1 to TRBJ2-1, with a possible D match to TRBD2 (6 bases). Sequenced: CD4+ T cells from PBMCs. CDR3 nucleotide sequence: TGCGCCAGCAGCCAAGACCCAGCGGGTGAATTCTACAATGAGCAGTTCTTC. Amino acid sequence: CASSQDPAGEFYNEQFF.